A single T cell receptor beta chain is shown here with its context. These data are taken from a study of blood T cells in healthy people across ages. The overall study: Using template switching, researchers captured about one barcoded beta molecule for each two T cells.

With each sample, at least 6 micrograms of total RNA were extracted. CDR3 length equals 15 residues. CDR1 and CDR2 from the germline V gene are MGHRA and YSYEKL. The V end was cut by 1 base, the J end by 4 bases, with 11 bases between. Next came a second PCR, run for about 6 to 12 cycles, which used a sample-barcoded 5' primer along with a J-beta primer mix. TCRdb re-called the 5' RACE reads with MiXCR, one entry per CDR3 protein. This table holds about 1.7 million distinct CDR3 sequences, 25% to 30% found once. This TCR derives from a woman aged 30 to 39 in good health. The chain is built from TRBV4-1 and TRBJ1-3; no clear D gene. The sample consisted of blood. The CDR3: CASSQGEVAGNTIYF. CDR3 nucleotides: TGCGCCAGCAGCCAAGGCGAAGTGGCAGGAAACACCATATATTTT.